The T cell receptor (beta chain) under discussion was sequenced for a study of a mutant IDH1 vaccine in newly diagnosed glioma. Looking at the study overall: Vaccines were first given 4-6 weeks after radiotherapy alone, or with temozolomide cycles. Sex distribution of treated patients was around 62% male and roughly 38% female; mean age was around 40 years. In the visit schedule, V12 fell in week 35, while V13 fell in week 47.

Time point denoted: week 47, end of study. One vaccine dose held 300 ug of mutant IDH1 20-mer peptide and came with topical imiquimod. About this clone itself: The antigen remains undetermined.

The data were produced by immunoSEQ multiplex PCR, yet TCRdb's version contains in-frame clones alone and is incomplete. The sample lists tens of thousands of clones; about four fifths were seen once. The V gene lost 5 bases and the J gene lost 8 bases, with 16 bases spanning the gap. The CDR3 has 13 residues. Germline CDR1 reads SGHRS; CDR2 reads YFSETQ. The study, taken as a whole, reports: Among patients, 90% to 95% showed immune responses induced by the vaccine.

The chain recombines TRBV5-1 with TRBJ1-1; weak D call: TRBD1 (5 bases). This sample comprised PBMCs, obtained from a glioma patient whose treatment included an IDH1 peptide vaccine. This clonotype was sampled from a young man with glioma. The CDR3 DNA follows: TGCGCCAGCAGTGCCCGGGGACTTCGGGAAGCTTTCTTT. Translation gives CASSARGLREAFF.